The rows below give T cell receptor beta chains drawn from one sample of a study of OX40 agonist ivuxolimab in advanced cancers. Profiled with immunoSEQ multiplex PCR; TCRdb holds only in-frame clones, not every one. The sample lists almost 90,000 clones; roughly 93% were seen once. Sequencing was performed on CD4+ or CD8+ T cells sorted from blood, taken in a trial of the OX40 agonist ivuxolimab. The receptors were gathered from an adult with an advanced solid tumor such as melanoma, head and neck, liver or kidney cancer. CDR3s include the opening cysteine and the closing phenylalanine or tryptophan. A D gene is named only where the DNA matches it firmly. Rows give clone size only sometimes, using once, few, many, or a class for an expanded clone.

CASSLEPINTEAFF TGTGCCAGCAGCTTGGAACCTATTAACACTGAAGCTTTCTTT TRBV5-5 NA 14 NA TRBJ1-1
CASGVMGFTDTQYF TGCGCCAGCGGGGTAATGGGGTTCACAGATACGCAGTATTTT TRBV5-1 NA 14 NA TRBJ2-3
CASSQQGSYNSPLHF TGTGCCAGCAGCCAACAGGGCTCCTATAATTCACCCCTCCACTTT TRBV6-6 NA 15 few TRBJ1-6
CASSFDRGRTEAFF TGTGCCAGCAGCTTCGACAGGGGAAGGACTGAAGCTTTCTTT TRBV5-4 TRBD1 14 NA TRBJ1-1
CAWIPLTGSGELFF TGTGCCTGGATTCCCCTCACAGGGTCCGGGGAGCTGTTTTTT TRBV30 NA 14 once TRBJ2-2
CASSDINLPQHF TGTGCCAGCAGTGATATCAATTTGCCCCAGCATTTT TRBV6-5 NA 12 NA TRBJ1-5
CASSDISTSPNSYEQYF TGTGCCAGCAGTGATATTTCCACTAGCCCAAACTCCTACGAGCAGTACTTC TRBV6-1 NA 17 NA TRBJ2-7
CASSFNTGELFF TGTGCCAGCAGCTTCAACACCGGGGAGCTGTTTTTT TRBV11-3 NA 12 NA TRBJ2-2
CASSLGDRGGSGANVLTF TGCGCCAGCAGCTTGGGGGACAGGGGAGGCTCTGGGGCCAACGTCCTGACTTTC TRBV5-1 TRBD1 18 NA TRBJ2-6
CASSPPWGDRYNEQFF TGTGCCAGCAGCCCACCTTGGGGTGATCGGTACAATGAGCAGTTCTTC TRBV9 NA 16 NA TRBJ2-1
CASSGQGFNEQYF TGTGCCAGCAGCGGACAGGGTTTCAACGAGCAGTACTTC TRBV2 TRBD1 13 NA TRBJ2-7
CASSPTGDPYGYTF TGTGCCAGCTCACCAACGGGGGACCCCTATGGCTACACCTTC TRBV18 NA 14 NA TRBJ1-2
CASSLAAAGSAYGYTF TGCGCCAGCAGCTTGGCCGCGGCAGGGAGCGCCTATGGCTACACCTTC TRBV5-1 NA 16 NA TRBJ1-2
CASIRQASMNTEAFF TGTGCCAGCATTCGACAGGCCTCGATGAACACTGAAGCTTTCTTT TRBV7-2 NA 15 NA TRBJ1-1
CASSVVGNYGYTF TGTGCCAGCAGCGTGGTGGGGAACTATGGCTACACCTTC TRBV7-2 NA 13 NA TRBJ1-2
CASSPVLSDTQYF TGTGCCAGCAGCCCAGTTCTCTCAGATACGCAGTATTTT TRBV7-2 NA 13 NA TRBJ2-3
CASQGLAGGGNEQFF TGTGCCAGTCAGGGACTAGCGGGAGGAGGGAATGAGCAGTTCTTC TRBV27 TRBD2 15 NA TRBJ2-1
CASSQMGGTNEKLFF TGTGCCAGCAGCCAGATGGGAGGAACTAATGAAAAACTGTTTTTT TRBV5-6 NA 15 NA TRBJ1-4
CASGSTGGGGGYTF TGTGCTAGTGGCTCTACAGGGGGCGGTGGTGGCTACACCTTC TRBV12-5 TRBD1 14 NA TRBJ1-2
CASSLGSAGGPGETQYF TGTGCCAGCAGCTTAGGCTCTGCGGGGGGGCCGGGGGAGACCCAGTACTTC TRBV7-7 TRBD2 17 NA TRBJ2-5
CASRTGTGLAGELFF TGTGCCAGCAGAACCGGGACAGGGTTGGCCGGGGAGCTGTTTTTT TRBV28 TRBD1 15 NA TRBJ2-2
CASRQGLAGRWYEQYF TGTGCCAGCAGGCAGGGACTAGCGGGACGGTGGTACGAGCAGTACTTC TRBV7-8 TRBD2 16 NA TRBJ2-7
CASSYRTGGDQPQHF TGTGCCAGCAGTTACAGGACAGGGGGAGATCAGCCCCAGCATTTT TRBV6-6 TRBD1 15 few TRBJ1-5
CASSTGPNTGELFF TGTGCCAGTAGTACGGGACCCAACACCGGGGAGCTGTTTTTT TRBV19 NA 14 NA TRBJ2-2
CASSSPLTRAFF TGTGCCAGCAGTTCGCCCTTAACGCGAGCTTTCTTT TRBV28 NA 12 NA TRBJ1-1
CASSFQTGEQETQYF TGTGCCAGCAGCTTCCAGACAGGGGAGCAAGAGACCCAGTACTTC TRBV7-2 TRBD1 15 few TRBJ2-5
CAWKLWGRGRSNQPQHF TGTGCCTGGAAGTTGTGGGGCAGGGGAAGGAGCAATCAGCCCCAGCATTTT TRBV30 NA 17 NA TRBJ1-5
CASSLWRDSQVGEQFF TGTGCCAGCAGCTTATGGCGGGACTCCCAGGTCGGTGAGCAGTTCTTC TRBV11-1 NA 16 NA TRBJ2-1
CASSLLAGGEHEQYF TGTGCCAGCAGCTTACTGGCAGGGGGAGAACACGAGCAGTACTTC TRBV6-5 TRBD1 15 once TRBJ2-7
CASSLTSTGELFF TGTGCCAGCAGCTTAACGTCCACCGGGGAGCTGTTTTTT TRBV7-2 NA 13 few TRBJ2-2
CASSDGIAGQQETQYF TGCGCCAGCAGTGACGGAATAGCGGGGCAACAAGAGACCCAGTACTTC TRBV10-2 TRBD2 16 NA TRBJ2-5
CASSFRTTGSEAFF TGTGCCAGCAGCTTTCGGACGACAGGGAGTGAAGCTTTCTTT TRBV7-2 TRBD1 14 few TRBJ1-1
CASGGGGETQYF TGTGCCTCCGGGGGGGGCGGGGAGACCCAGTACTTC TRBV27 TRBD2 12 NA TRBJ2-5
CASSPLAPRGGSDTQYF TGTGCCAGCTCACCACTAGCACCGAGGGGAGGGTCAGATACGCAGTATTTT TRBV18 TRBD2 17 once TRBJ2-3
CASSRPQQFF TGTGCCAGTAGTAGACCGCAGCAGTTCTTC TRBV19 NA 10 NA TRBJ2-1
CASSYGQGEKLFF TGTGCCAGCAGTTACGGGCAGGGCGAAAAACTGTTTTTT TRBV6-5 NA 13 NA TRBJ1-4
CASSSPGASSYEQYF TGTGCCAGCAGTTCGCCGGGTGCCAGCTCCTACGAGCAGTACTTC TRBV27 NA 15 few TRBJ2-7
CASSLRGLAADEQFF TGTGCCAGCAGTCTCCGCGGACTAGCAGCGGATGAGCAGTTCTTC TRBV6-5 TRBD2 15 NA TRBJ2-1
CASSLRAGSTDTQYF TGTGCCAGCAGCTTAAGAGCGGGGAGCACAGATACGCAGTATTTT TRBV7-2 TRBD2 15 NA TRBJ2-3
CASSPDIEAFF TGTGCCAGCTCACCAGATATTGAAGCTTTCTTT TRBV18 NA 11 NA TRBJ1-1
CASSVGSQPQHF TGTGCCAGCAGTGTGGGGTCTCAGCCCCAGCATTTT TRBV25-1 NA 12 NA TRBJ1-5
CASSLGNGNTEAFF TGTGCCAGCAGCTTGGGGAATGGGAACACTGAAGCTTTCTTT TRBV7-2 NA 14 NA TRBJ1-1
CASSKAPNAGELFF TGTGCCAGCAGCAAGGCCCCTAACGCCGGGGAGCTGTTTTTT TRBV9 NA 14 NA TRBJ2-2
CASSVGVTPTDTQYF TGTGCCAGCAGCGTTGGTGTCACCCCCACAGATACGCAGTATTTT TRBV9 NA 15 NA TRBJ2-3
CASSPSRQGSGTGELFF TGTGCCAGCAGCCCCTCGCGACAGGGGTCGGGCACCGGGGAGCTGTTTTTT TRBV7-9 TRBD1 17 NA TRBJ2-2
CASSFAGGAPHTYGYTF TGTGCCAGCAGTTTTGCAGGGGGGGCCCCGCACACCTATGGCTACACCTTC TRBV28 TRBD1 17 NA TRBJ1-2
CASSRTFSQGADTQYF TGTGCCAGCAGTAGGACCTTTTCGCAGGGCGCAGATACGCAGTATTTT TRBV28 NA 16 NA TRBJ2-3
CSVALQVGDTQYF TGCAGCGTTGCGCTACAGGTAGGGGATACGCAGTATTTT TRBV29-1 NA 13 NA TRBJ2-3
CASSLARGNTEAFF TGTGCCAGCAGCTTAGCGCGGGGGAACACTGAAGCTTTCTTT TRBV7-2 NA 14 NA TRBJ1-1
CASSLGNRVGTEAFF TGCGCCAGCAGCTTGGGAAACAGGGTTGGCACTGAAGCTTTCTTT TRBV5-1 NA 15 NA TRBJ1-1
CASSLRTSGGDTQYF TGCGCCAGCAGCCTGCGGACTAGCGGGGGTGATACGCAGTATTTT TRBV5-1 TRBD2 15 NA TRBJ2-3
CASTSSGDTQYF TGTGCCAGCACCTCGAGCGGTGATACGCAGTATTTT TRBV6-6 NA 12 NA TRBJ2-3
CASSARTGGAEQYF TGTGCCAGCAGCGCCCGGACAGGGGGGGCGGAGCAGTACTTC TRBV9 TRBD1 14 once TRBJ2-7
CASSLGGVGTDTQYF TGCGCCAGCAGCTTGGGGGGCGTGGGCACAGATACGCAGTATTTT TRBV5-1 NA 15 NA TRBJ2-3
CASSDRGTNQETQYF TGTGCCAGTAGCGACAGGGGGACTAACCAAGAGACCCAGTACTTC TRBV19 TRBD1 15 NA TRBJ2-5
CASTPRDRGNTEAFF TGTGCCAGCACCCCTCGGGACAGGGGGAACACTGAAGCTTTCTTT TRBV27 TRBD1 15 few TRBJ1-1
CASSARASGNYEQYF TGTGCCAGCAGCGCCCGGGCTAGCGGTAACTACGAGCAGTACTTC TRBV27 TRBD2 15 NA TRBJ2-7
CATSRDSGFNEKLFF TGTGCCACCAGCAGAGATTCGGGTTTTAATGAAAAACTGTTTTTT TRBV15 NA 15 NA TRBJ1-4
CASTTSRGDYGYTF TGTGCCAGTACTACTTCGCGGGGGGACTATGGCTACACCTTC TRBV19 NA 14 NA TRBJ1-2
CASSLGTSGPQGQFF TGCGCCAGCAGCTTGGGGACTAGCGGGCCCCAGGGACAGTTCTTC TRBV5-1 TRBD2 15 NA TRBJ2-1